A selection of T cell receptor beta chains follows, all from one sample in a study of patients and donors after allogeneic stem cell transplantation. TCRdb reanalysed the RT-PCR reads using MiXCR and keeps one entry per CDR3 protein. The data contain fewer than 12,000 distinct CDR3 sequences, approximately 22% of them singletons. Specimen: blood, either unsorted or a sorted T cell fraction (not recorded which). The receptors were sampled from a human donor who was either an allogeneic HSCT recipient or a stem cell or donor lymphocyte infusion donor (not recorded which). It is not recorded whose cells these are; they may come from a transplant donor. Each CDR3 is given with its conserved first and last residue. D genes are given only for firm matches.

TRBJ1-4 | - | TRBV5-6 | CASSFTTATNEKLFF
TRBJ2-3 | TRBD2 | TRBV19 | CASSRWSSGNTDTQYF
TRBJ1-6 | - | TRBV5-6 | CASSLLYSPLHF
TRBJ1-5 | TRBD1 | TRBV6-6 | CASRDRGMGNQPQHF
TRBJ1-1 | - | TRBV27 | CASSQQGPYTEAFF
TRBJ1-2 | TRBD1 | TRBV6-5 | CASSRQGSNYGYTF
TRBJ2-4 | - | TRBV12-3/TRBV12-4 | CASVTALAKNIQYF
TRBJ1-1 | - | TRBV3-1 | CASSRAQGYDTEAFF
TRBJ2-3 | TRBD2 | TRBV20-1 | CSASKTSGGRTDTQYF
TRBJ1-4 | - | TRBV5-1 | CASTVDSTNEKLFF
TRBJ1-1 | - | TRBV7-3 | CASSLQKNTEAFF
TRBJ1-1 | - | TRBV4-2 | CASSQEAGLNTEAFF
TRBJ2-2 | - | TRBV7-9 | CASSSRDGQTGELFF
TRBJ1-1 | - | TRBV5-1 | CASSEVQNTEAFF
TRBJ1-2 | - | TRBV30 | CAWSVLGSSGGYTF
TRBJ1-2 | - | TRBV6-1 | CASSEAGTGLYGYTF
TRBJ1-5 | TRBD1 | TRBV4-1 | CASSTTGGRGNQPQHF
TRBJ1-4 | - | TRBV5-1 | CASSPQGSNEKLFF
TRBJ2-3 | - | TRBV5-1 | CASSLDGDIKTDTQYF
TRBJ2-1 | TRBD2 | TRBV5-8 | CASSLVLAGASSYNEQFF
TRBJ1-2 | - | TRBV27 | CASSLSTGNYGYTF
TRBJ1-5 | - | TRBV5-5 | CASSLGWQGGQPQHF
TRBJ2-7 | TRBD1 | TRBV3-1 | CASGDSSYEQYF
TRBJ1-2 | - | TRBV2 | CASMSPETYGYTF
TRBJ2-7 | TRBD1 | TRBV4-3 | CASSQDRTGTSYEQYF
TRBJ2-5 | TRBD2 | TRBV2 | CASSAGLAGEETQYF
TRBJ2-1 | - | TRBV20-1 | CSAEEYNEQFF
TRBJ1-3 | - | TRBV20-1 | CSAGITGNTIYF
TRBJ1-2 | TRBD1 | TRBV6-5 | CASSYSRGQGYGYTF
TRBJ1-2 | - | TRBV20-1 | CSARVQDSYGYTF
TRBJ2-5 | - | TRBV5-1 | CASTNLGETQYF
TRBJ1-1 | - | TRBV6-1 | CASSRTPGRGTEAFF
TRBJ2-5 | - | TRBV5-1 | CASSRDSHEETQYF
TRBJ2-7 | - | TRBV7-9 | CASSLAEVGEQYF
TRBJ1-2 | - | TRBV6-2/TRBV6-3 | CASSSQGFYGYTF
TRBJ1-6 | - | TRBV21-1 | CASSLPLVQRHKRNNSPLHF
TRBJ1-3 | - | TRBV5-8 | CASSFRAEISGNTIYF
TRBJ1-1 | - | TRBV2 | CASNREERTEAFF
TRBJ1-1 | TRBD1 | TRBV6-4 | CASSDPGQGEAFF
TRBJ1-4 | TRBD1 | TRBV6-5 | CASRKDRAEKTFF
TRBJ2-1 | - | TRBV27 | CASSHGGYNEQFF
TRBJ2-2 | - | TRBV6-6 | CASSYSSRTNTGELFF
TRBJ2-5 | - | TRBV11-2 | CASSLGAGSIPQYF
TRBJ2-3 | TRBD2 | TRBV20-1 | CSAPVRGGVSDTQYF
TRBJ1-2 | - | TRBV27 | CASSSYQDSAGYTF
TRBJ1-5 | TRBD1 | TRBV6-5 | CASSQGTGGGNQPQHF
TRBJ1-2 | - | TRBV4-3 | CASSQDWQSHNYGYTF
TRBJ2-7 | - | TRBV6-2/TRBV6-3 | CASRDIVYEQYF
TRBJ1-1 | - | TRBV4-1 | CASSPVDRINTEAFF
TRBJ1-1 | - | TRBV5-1 | CASSYGQSEAFF
TRBJ2-5 | TRBD2 | TRBV12-3/TRBV12-4 | CASGGVLETQYF
TRBJ1-1 | - | TRBV11-2 | CASSLAGLNTEAFF
TRBJ1-1 | - | TRBV6-6 | CASGQTNTEAFF
TRBJ2-4 | TRBD1 | TRBV7-2 | CASRNKGAEDGDIQYF
TRBJ1-5 | - | TRBV7-8 | CASSLARGEGQPQHF
TRBJ1-1 | - | TRBV29-1 | CSVDDERTEAFF